The 21 T cell receptor beta chains reported below all come from one sample, sequenced in a study of blood T cell repertoires in COVID-19 (dated by TCRdb to about 2020). Library construction relied on the immunoSEQ multiplex PCR assay. Here the immuneACCESS table is served through TCRdb, limited to in-frame sequences with V and J called. Missing clones are a known gap in these copies; in checked studies unresolved V genes cover under half, and the rest lacks a known reason. Counted in this sample were fewer than 350,000 clones; roughly 90% of them appeared once. The leading ten clones occupy 5.2% of the sample. The sequencing input was PBMCs or T cells enriched from blood (not recorded which). Receptor source: a man aged 60-69 years who had recovered from COVID-19.

The J gene is TRBJ2-2, the V gene TRBV19; TRBD2 might be the D (6 bases). Trimming removed 7 bases from V and 0 bases from J, with 15 bases in between. The CDR3 length is 16 residues. Germline V gene lookup returns CDR1 LNHDA and CDR2 SQIVND (reference sequence). The CDR3 bases are TGTGCCAGTACCCTTAGCGGCCTCGCGAACACCGGGGAGCTGTTTTTT. Protein: CASTLSGLANTGELFF.

The chain employs TRBV5-1 and TRBJ2-3, with 9 bases that match TRBD1. J was trimmed by 2 bases and V by 4 bases; bases with no gene match: 5. The CDR3 sequence is 15 residues long. Germline values: CDR1 SGHRS, CDR2 YFSETQ. The CDR3 nucleotides read TGCGCCAGCAGCGCACAGGGGGCGGACACAGATACGCAGTATTTT. Amino acid sequence: CASSAQGADTDTQYF.

With respect to this clone: Other nucleotide sequences from this sample produce the same CDR3. CDR3 residues: CASSLGTAAYEQYF. Written as DNA, the CDR3 is TGTGCCAGCAGTTTAGGGACAGCAGCCTACGAGCAGTACTTC. The gene calls are TRBV28 and TRBJ2-7; 7 nucleotides agree with TRBD1. The ends lost 2 bases at V and 2 bases at J; junction bases unmatched: 3. The CDR3 totals 14 residues. Germline V gene sequence: CDR1 MDHEN, CDR2 SYDVKM.

The chain uses TRBV28 and TRBJ2-2; 7 bases fit TRBD1. V dropped 2 bases and J dropped 6; count of bases not matched to a gene: 9. CDR1 MDHEN and CDR2 SYDVKM come from the germline V gene. The CDR3 extends over 16 amino acids. CDR3 in amino acids: CASSLLTGLGAGELFF. Here the CDR3 DNA reads TGTGCCAGCAGTTTACTGACAGGGTTGGGGGCCGGGGAGCTGTTTTTT.

The chain uses TRBV7-3 and TRBJ2-1; D ambiguous. CDR1 SGHTA and CDR2 FQGTGA come from the germline V gene. This CDR3 comprises 13 residues. Trimming stripped 5 bases from V and 0 bases from J, with 5 bases between. CDR3 protein: CASSLVSYNEQFF. The DNA for the CDR3 is TGTGCCAGCAGCCTCGTCTCCTACAATGAGCAGTTCTTC. The complete variable domain, with remaining parts taken from reference TRBV7-3 and TRBJ2-1, reads GAGVSQTPSNKVTEKGKYVELRCDPISGHTALYWYRQSLGQGPEFLIYFQGTGAADDSGLPNDRFFAVRPEGSVSTLKIQRTERGDSAVYLCASSLVSYNEQFFGPGTRLTVL.

This clone has only one observation. The chain uses TRBV19 and TRBJ2-2, with 15 positions matching TRBD2. CDR3 length equals 18 residues. Germline CDR1 is LNHDA and CDR2 is SQIVND (reference sequence). The V gene end was trimmed by 5 bases and the J gene end by 5 bases; junction bases not matched to a gene: 9. CDR3 in amino acids: CASSAPGLAGGPTGELFF. The CDR3 DNA follows: TGTGCCAGTAGTGCCCCGGGACTAGCGGGAGGACCTACCGGGGAGCTGTTTTTT.

This clone was counted a single time. V usage is TRBV24-1 and J usage is TRBJ2-1; 12 bases are a match to TRBD2. J gave up 6 bases and V 3 bases, and 8 bases lay outside the gene matches. This CDR3 region has 17 residues. Germline loops: CDR1 KGHDR, CDR2 SFDVKD. This CDR3 reads CATSDHRTSGKPNEQFF. CDR3 nucleotides: TGTGCCACCAGTGATCATCGGACTAGCGGGAAACCCAATGAGCAGTTCTTC.

This chain connects TRBV29-1 to TRBJ1-3, with TRBD1 identical over 7 bases. Germline CDR1 SQVTM, CDR2 ANQGSEA. V trimming: 2 bases; J trimming: 4 bases; junction bases outside the gene matches: 2. The CDR3 spans 13 residues. The CDR3 loop reads CSVETTGGNTIYF. CDR3 DNA sequence: TGCAGCGTTGAAACGACAGGGGGAAACACCATATATTTT. The full variable domain, completed using reference TRBV29-1 and TRBJ1-3, is SAVISQKPSRDICQRGTSLTIQCQVDSQVTMMFWYRQQPGQSLTLIATANQGSEATYESGFVIDKFPISRPNLTFSTLTVSNMSPEDSSIYLCSVETTGGNTIYFGEGSWLTVV.

The chain joins TRBV21-1 to TRBJ2-1; no DNA check was done on the table's D call, TRBD2. TRBV21-1 is a listed pseudogene. The CDR3 contains 17 residues. CDR3 nucleotide sequence: TGTGCCAGCAGAACTGGCCTTAGCGGGCCCTCCTACAATGAGCAGTTCTTC. Amino acid sequence: CASRTGLSGPSYNEQFF.

J is TRBJ1-2 and V is TRBV29-1, with 9 bases identical to TRBD1. V was pared by 6 bases and J by 3 bases, with 8 bases of the junction left unmatched. Germline V lookup: CDR1 SQVTM, CDR2 ANQGSEA. The CDR3 is 14 residues long. CDR3 coding DNA: TGCAGCGTGGGGACAGGGCGGGGCCACTATGGCTACACCTTC. Its translation: CSVGTGRGHYGYTF.

V usage is TRBV6-2 or TRBV6-3 and J usage is TRBJ2-2; no firm D call. Germline CDR1 MNHEY, CDR2 SVGEGT. V lost 6 bases, J lost 10 bases, and 18 bases lay in between. The CDR3 has 14 residues. CDR3 bases: TGTGCCAGCAGCGTCCAAGTTAGTCGTGAGGAGCTGTTTTTT. Protein sequence: CASSVQVSREELFF.

The chain links TRBV7-6 to TRBJ1-3, with 7 positions matching TRBD1. Trimming took 5 bases from V and 2 from J; bases not matched to a gene: 3. Germline-derived CDR1 and CDR2 are SGHVS and FNYEAQ. CDR3 size: 14 residues. The CDR3 loop is CASSLTGTGNTIYF. The CDR3 nucleotides are TGTGCCAGCAGCCTGACAGGGACTGGAAACACCATATATTTT.

This chain links TRBV7-8 with TRBJ2-5, with D uncertain. Trimming cost V 3 bases and J 3 bases, with 14 bases left between them. The germline CDR1 and CDR2 sequences are SGHVS and FQNEAQ. This CDR3 contains 15 residues. The CDR3 nucleotides read TGTGCCAGCAGCTTCGTCAGAACTACCAAAGAGACCCAGTACTTC. This sequence encodes CASSFVRTTKETQYF.

The chain has TRBV29-1 and TRBJ1-2; maybe TRBD1 (5 bases). Between the trimmed V and J ends, which lost 3 bases and 11 bases, there was a span of 19 bases. The CDR3 is 13 amino acids. Germline values: CDR1 SQVTM, CDR2 ANQGSEA. This CDR3 reads CSVDNLGTEGYTF. The CDR3 DNA reads TGCAGCGTTGATAACCTTGGGACTGAAGGGTACACCTTC. Full variable domain (outside the CDR3, taken from reference TRBV29-1 and TRBJ1-2): SAVISQKPSRDICQRGTSLTIQCQVDSQVTMMFWYRQQPGQSLTLIATANQGSEATYESGFVIDKFPISRPNLTFSTLTVSNMSPEDSSIYLCSVDNLGTEGYTFGSGTRLTVV.

The V and J genes are TRBV7-3 and TRBJ2-5; 7 positions match TRBD2. The CDR3 extends over 14 amino acids. From germline, CDR1 is SGHTA and CDR2 FQGTGA. Trimming removed 1 base from V and 5 bases from J; junction bases left unmatched: 4. CDR3 bases: TGTGCCAGCAGCTTAAATGCGGGGGATGAGACCCAGTACTTC. This encodes CASSLNAGDETQYF.

This chain connects TRBV5-1 to TRBJ1-4; 9 bases align to TRBD1. In germline, CDR1 is SGHRS, CDR2 YFSETQ. V trimming: 4 bases; J trimming: 7 bases; junction bases outside the gene matches: 8. This CDR3 has 15 amino acids. The CDR3, as DNA: TGCGCCAGCAGCCAGGACAGGGGAGAGGGTGAAAAACTGTTTTTT. This translates into CASSQDRGEGEKLFF.

This clone has just one count. The chain is built from TRBV6-5 and TRBJ1-4; D gene uncertain. CDR1 MNHEY and CDR2 SVGAGI come from the germline V gene. Trimming cost V 0 bases and J 7 bases, with 9 bases left between them. This CDR3 is built from 14 residues. CDR3 amino acids: CASSYSWSGEKLFF. The CDR3 coding sequence is TGTGCCAGCAGTTACTCTTGGTCGGGTGAAAAACTGTTTTTT.

V and J are TRBV5-1 and TRBJ2-1; TRBD2 aligns across 14 bases. In germline, CDR1 is SGHRS, CDR2 YFSETQ. The CDR3 spans 16 residues. V lost 2 bases and J lost 8; bases outside the gene matches: 6. The DNA for the CDR3 is TGCGCCAGCAGCTTAGCGACTAGCGGGAGGGCCGATGAGCAGTTCTTC. It specifies CASSLATSGRADEQFF.

The table lists this clone with a few counts. The chain uses TRBV10-3 and TRBJ2-3; 8 bases fit TRBD2. The germline V gene has CDR1 ENHRY and CDR2 SYGVKD. There are 14 residues in the CDR3. The V gene end was trimmed by 7 bases and the J gene end by 0 bases; junction bases not matched to a gene: 3. CDR3 sequence (DNA): TGTGCCATCAATAGCGGGGCTAGCACAGATACGCAGTATTTT. Protein product: CAINSGASTDTQYF.

This chain connects TRBV10-1 to TRBJ1-5; D is undetermined. Germline loops: CDR1 WNHNN, CDR2 SYGVQD (reference sequence). CDR3 length: 17 residues. V dropped 5 bases and J dropped 4 bases, with 21 bases sitting between them. This chain's CDR3 is CASSHQKPPVTNQPQHF. The CDR3 DNA sequence: TGCGCCAGCAGTCACCAAAAACCGCCGGTGACTAATCAGCCCCAGCATTTT.

CDR3 in amino acids: CSVEALKVGLYGYTF. The CDR3 DNA is TGCAGCGTTGAAGCCCTGAAGGTGGGGCTTTATGGCTACACCTTC. The V and J genes are TRBV29-1 and TRBJ1-2; a possible D gene is TRBD1 (5 bases). Trimming cost V 1 base and J 5 bases, with 17 bases left between them. The CDR3 covers 15 residues. In germline, CDR1 is SQVTM, CDR2 ANQGSEA.